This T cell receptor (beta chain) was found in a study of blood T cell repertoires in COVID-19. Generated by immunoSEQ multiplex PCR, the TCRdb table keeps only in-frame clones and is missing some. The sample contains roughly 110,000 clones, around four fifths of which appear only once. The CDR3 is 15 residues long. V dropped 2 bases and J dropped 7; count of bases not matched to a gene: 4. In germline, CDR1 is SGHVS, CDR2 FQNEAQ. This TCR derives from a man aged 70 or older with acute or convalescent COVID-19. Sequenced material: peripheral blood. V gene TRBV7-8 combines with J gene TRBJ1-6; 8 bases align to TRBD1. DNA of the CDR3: TGTGCCAGCAGCTTACGACAGGGGCAGAATTCACCCCTCCACTTT. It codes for CASSLRQGQNSPLHF.